These T cell receptor beta chains were read from a single sample in a study of CD8+ T cells in alopecia areata. The assay was immunoSEQ multiplex PCR, and TCRdb's table has in-frame clones only and misses some. The sample has around 160,000 clones, 75% to 90% seen once. The specimen was CD8+ T cells sorted from blood, collected at week 0. The origin of the receptors is a human donor with alopecia areata. Both conserved end residues are trimmed from each CDR3.

CDR3 length | V gene | CDR3 protein
10 | TRBV27 | ASSPRADTQY
13 | TRBV27 | ASSPSGDLSNEQF
10 | TRBV7-9 | ASSLGTDTQY
10 | TRBV7-2 | ASSLGGLELF
12 | TRBV27 | ASSFEGRGYEQY
12 | TRBV5-6 | ASSLSADNYGYT
10 | TRBV7-9 | ATQGASTEAF
13 | TRBV7-9 | ASSPRGGAADTQY
10 | TRBV2 | ASRGHRVEQY
15 | TRBV18 | ASSPPRMTRKPGELF
13 | TRBV29-1 | SVEDEIPPNNEQF
11 | TRBV11-2 | ASSLVEGTEAF
11 | TRBV7-8 | ASTWGGFYGYT
13 | TRBV4-1 | ASSQDSQWPDTQY
12 | TRBV6-5 | ASSYLQGVTEAF
11 | TRBV13 | ASSLVGSSEQY
14 | TRBV11-2 | ASSLTGEPQRDTQY
11 | TRBV27 | ASSVGTNYEQY
12 | TRBV4-1 | ASSSTSFANIQY
14 | TRBV5-4 | ASSSDRDDGIYGYT
11 | TRBV27 | ASSWEGNQPQH
14 | TRBV21-1 | ASSSPGTGANTEAF
12 | TRBV27 | ASSSAGVTTEQY
9 | TRBV6-5 | ASLLADTQY
12 | TRBV19 | ASSIVSGTDTQY
12 | TRBV4-1 | ASSRGTGSYEQY
15 | TRBV5-1 | ASTPGTTLPNTGELF
14 | TRBV5-1 | ASSPGQGARTGELF
16 | TRBV7-9 | ASSYSLWELANTGELF
14 | TRBV23-1 | ASRDLSGATNEKLF
12 | TRBV5-1 | ASSSSLDRGELF
13 | TRBV29-1 | SVVRHGGTEGTQY